This T cell receptor (beta chain) was sequenced during a study of T cells after yellow fever vaccination. Study-wide findings and caveats: A faster peak, day 5 versus 15, was reached by the weaker secondary response.

Points on this clonotype: What it binds is not known.

Generation of TCR cDNA used 5'RACE template switching (which added a universal primer site and UMIs). One entry per CDR3 protein results from TCRdb running MiXCR on the 5' RACE reads. The data hold a few hundred thousand distinct CDR3 sequences, with approximately 8% observed a single time. The material sequenced was PBMCs, taken roughly seven weeks after the first yellow fever vaccination. The sequence derives from a man between 18 and 29 years old who received the YFV17D yellow fever vaccine.

CDR3 nucleotides: TGTGCCAGCAGTTTACCCCCCAGGGGTGGAGATACGCAGTATTTT. This gives the protein CASSLPPRGGDTQYF. V gene TRBV12-3 or TRBV12-4 combines with J gene TRBJ2-3, with D possibly matching TRBD1 (6 bases). Deletions cut 2 bases from V and 5 bases from J, with 14 bases between. The CDR3 has 15 residues.